This T cell receptor (beta chain) comes out of a study of OX40 agonist ivuxolimab in advanced cancers. Study information: At 0.01 to 10 mg/kg, ivuxolimab was administered intravenously to patients every 2 weeks. Three patients, one with hepatocellular carcinoma and two with cutaneous melanoma, achieved partial responses. General observations from the study: Dosing at 0.1 to 3.0 mg/kg was accompanied by clonal expansion of CD4+ and CD8+ blood T cells by week 6. Some nonresponders additionally presented with little normalized T-cell clonal expansion.

As for this clone: Its antigen is undetermined.

Per germline, CDR1 MNHEY and CDR2 SMNVEV (reference sequence). The CDR3 extends over 14 amino acids. With 0 bases removed from V and 8 bases from J, the gap between germline ends came to 13 bases. The method was immunoSEQ multiplex PCR; TCRdb's version includes in-frame clones alone and lacks a portion of them. Seen here are under 45,000 clones, approximately 78% observed once, and the top ten hold around 20%. Sequenced material: CD4+ or CD8+ T cells sorted from blood, taken in a trial of the OX40 agonist ivuxolimab. The source of this sequence is an adult with an advanced solid tumor such as melanoma, head and neck, liver or kidney cancer. The chain joins TRBV27 to TRBJ1-2; maybe TRBD1 (5 bases). The CDR3 loop reads CASSLSPLRDGYTF. The CDR3 DNA reads as TGTGCCAGCAGTTTATCCCCCCTTAGGGACGGCTACACCTTC.